What follows are 16 T cell receptor beta chains derived from one specimen sequenced in a study of graft-versus-host responses after intestinal transplantation (dated by TCRdb to 2020 to 2023). The method was the immunoSEQ multiplex PCR assay. TCRdb limited this immuneACCESS table to in-frame rearrangements with V and J called. A share of clones is missing; checked studies link under half to unresolved V genes, and the rest is unexplained. The sample has about 10,000 clones on record, more than 85% of them singletons. The ten largest clonotypes hold around 5.2% of the sample. The source was PBMCs, collected nearly 70 days after transplant. The receptors here all came from a human patient who received an intestinal transplant, so some T cells may come from the graft donor.

The CDR3 reads CAISEPGGYEQYF. The CDR3, as DNA: TGTGCCATCAGTGAGCCTGGGGGCTACGAGCAGTACTTC. The chain combines TRBV10-3 with TRBJ2-7; D possibly matches TRBD1 or TRBD2 (5 bases each). V gave up 2 bases and J gave up 3 bases, with 8 bases separating them. CDR1 ENHRY and CDR2 SYGVKD come from the germline V gene. This CDR3 region has 13 residues.

This chain joins TRBV15 and TRBJ2-7, with a possible D match to TRBD2 (6 bases). The CDR3 contains 13 residues. CDR1 and CDR2 from the germline V gene are LNHNV and YYDKDF (reference sequence). Between the trimmed V and J ends, which lost 0 bases and 7 bases, there was a span of 10 bases. The CDR3: CATSRDYGGEQYF. Here the CDR3 DNA reads TGTGCCACCAGCAGAGATTACGGAGGGGAGCAGTACTTC.

This clone was detected once. The chain carries TRBV6-5 and TRBJ1-2; possibly TRBD1 for D (6 bases). The germline V gene encodes CDR1 MNHEY and CDR2 SVGAGI. The CDR3 loop spans 12 amino acids. V shed 3 bases and J shed 11 bases, with 13 bases lying between them. The CDR3 spells CASSYGVGGYTF. CDR3 DNA: TGTGCCAGCAGTTATGGCGTAGGGGGGTACACCTTC.

The chain uses TRBV5-6 and TRBJ1-1, with a possible D match to TRBD1 (6 bases). The CDR3 sequence is 15 residues long. Deletions cut 4 bases from V and 1 base from J, with 14 bases between. CDR1 is SGHDT, CDR2 YYEEEE, per germline. The CDR3 bases are TGTGCCAGCAGCGGCGGGGACACAGGGAACACTGAAGCTTTCTTT. The encoded protein is CASSGGDTGNTEAFF.

V is TRBV14 and J is TRBJ2-1; possible D gene TRBD2, 5 bases. The CDR3 consists of 15 residues. V dropped 1 base and J dropped 8 bases, with 15 bases sitting between them. Germline V gene data show CDR1 as SGHDN and CDR2 as FVKESK. The CDR3 sequence: CASSQGRTVSDEQFF. In DNA, the CDR3 is TGTGCCAGCAGCCAAGGTCGTACAGTTAGCGATGAGCAGTTCTTC.

This clone was counted once. The chain links TRBV19 to TRBJ2-7, with a tentative D call TRBD1 (6 bases). CDR1 is LNHDA, CDR2 SQIVND, per germline (reference sequence). CDR3 length: 14 residues. The V and J ends lost 1 base and 2 bases respectively, with 9 bases between them. The CDR3 DNA sequence: TGTGCCAGTAGTATAGCGCAGGGGCCCTACGAGCAGTACTTC. It specifies CASSIAQGPYEQYF.

The V call is TRBV30, the J call TRBJ2-3; 11 nucleotides agree with TRBD2. The V and J ends lost 4 bases and 5 bases, in that order; junction bases with no gene match: 11. Looked up from germline, CDR1 is GTSNPN and CDR2 is SVGIG (reference sequence). The CDR3 contains 16 residues. The DNA for the CDR3 is TGTGCCTGGAATACCGGACTAGCGGGTTTCCGAGATACGCAGTATTTT. This gives the protein CAWNTGLAGFRDTQYF.

This sequence joins TRBV9 and TRBJ1-1; D is possibly TRBD1 (5 bases). This CDR3 has 15 amino acids. Deletions cut 4 bases from V and 2 bases from J, with 15 bases between. Germline V gene data show CDR1 as SGDLS and CDR2 as YYNGEE. CDR3 in DNA: TGTGCCAGCAGCCCCCCTGGAGGGGACAACACTGAAGCTTTCTTT. Its protein is CASSPPGGDNTEAFF.

This rearrangement joins TRBV18 to TRBJ2-1; 7 bases map to TRBD2. The CDR3 totals 15 residues. Trimming at V came to 2 bases and at J to 6 bases, leaving 7 bases not matched to a gene. Germline assignment: CDR1 KGHSH and CDR2 LQKENI. CDR3 region: CASSPYGGGVNEQFF. As DNA, the CDR3 is TGTGCCAGCTCACCATACGGGGGAGGGGTCAATGAGCAGTTCTTC.

The chain carries TRBV19 and TRBJ2-1; 9 bases fit TRBD1. Unmatched junction bases numbered 9, after V lost 6 bases and J lost 6 bases. The CDR3 is made up of 15 amino acids. From germline, CDR1 is LNHDA and CDR2 SQIVND (reference sequence). The CDR3 loop is CASSLTGGVFNEQFF. Written as DNA, the CDR3 is TGTGCCAGTAGCCTCACAGGGGGCGTCTTCAATGAGCAGTTCTTC.

The chain recombines TRBV27 with TRBJ2-7; D tentatively fits TRBD1 or TRBD2 (5 bases each). This CDR3 is built from 15 residues. Germline V gives CDR1 MNHEY, CDR2 SMNVEV (reference sequence). V dropped 5 bases and J dropped 4 bases, with 18 bases sitting between them. CDR3 region: CASSGPGPNGYEQYF. The CDR3 region has the DNA TGTGCCAGCAGTGGCCCGGGACCCAACGGATACGAGCAGTACTTC.

J is TRBJ2-1 and V is TRBV19, with 9 bases lining up with TRBD1. The CDR3 contains 15 residues. The V and J ends lost 1 base and 5 bases, in that order; junction bases with no gene match: 3. Germline V gene sequence: CDR1 LNHDA, CDR2 SQIVND (reference sequence). The CDR3 nucleotides are TGTGCCAGTAGTATAGGGGGACAGGGTAACAATGAGCAGTTCTTC. Amino acid sequence: CASSIGGQGNNEQFF.

The chain carries TRBV19 and TRBJ2-3; 7 bases match TRBD2. This CDR3 has 16 residues. Germline trimming cut 7 bases from V and 2 bases from J; bases unmatched to any gene: 12. CDR1 is LNHDA and CDR2 is SQIVND in the germline V gene (reference sequence). The CDR3 reads CASKPYGTIPTDTQYF. CDR3 nucleotide sequence: TGTGCCAGTAAGCCTTATGGGACTATCCCCACAGATACGCAGTATTTT.

The V and J genes are TRBV7-9 and TRBJ2-1; weak D call: TRBD1 (5 bases). The V and J ends lost 6 bases and 0 bases respectively, with 12 bases between them. This CDR3 spans 15 amino acids. Germline V gene data show CDR1 as SEHNR and CDR2 as FQNEAQ (reference sequence). DNA of the CDR3: TGTGCCAGCAGTCCGACAGCGACCTCCTACAATGAGCAGTTCTTC. It specifies CASSPTATSYNEQFF.

This clone has more than one count but fewer than ten. The chain joins TRBV6-5 to TRBJ2-2, with TRBD1 matching over 8 bases. The CDR3 runs to 15 residues. The junction had 9 bases not matched to a gene; V was cut back by 6 bases and J by 6 bases. In germline, CDR1 is MNHEY, CDR2 SVGAGI. CDR3 in amino acids: CASSRRRTGSGELFF. The CDR3 coding sequence is TGTGCCAGCAGCCGACGAAGGACAGGGTCCGGGGAGCTGTTTTTT.

This clone was detected only once. The chain carries TRBV19 and TRBJ2-6; 9 bases are a match to TRBD2. Germline assignment: CDR1 LNHDA and CDR2 SQIVND (reference sequence). The CDR3 has 18 residues. V lost 3 bases to trimming and J lost 0 bases; unmatched junction nucleotides: 6. The DNA of the CDR3 is TGTGCCAGTAGTATGAGGCGGGAGGGCCTCTCTGGGGCCAACGTCCTGACTTTC. Amino acids: CASSMRREGLSGANVLTF. The complete variable domain, with remaining parts taken from reference TRBV19 and TRBJ2-6, reads DGGITQSPKYLFRKEGQNVTLSCEQNLNHDAMYWYRQDPGQGLRLIYYSQIVNDFQKGDIAEGYSVSREKKESFPLTVTSAQKNPTAFYLCASSMRREGLSGANVLTFGAGSRLTVL.